The rows below give T cell receptor beta chains drawn from one sample of a study of T cell repertoires in cytomegalovirus infection. TCRdb re-derived calls from the reads in MiXCR, one entry per CDR3 protein. The sample consists of about 740,000 distinct CDR3 sequences, approximately 40% of them appearing once. Sequences were obtained from PBMCs. All receptors derive from a human donor in good health (CMV status not recorded). Some clones in this sample may be carry-over from other donors' samples. CDR3s include the opening cysteine and the closing phenylalanine or tryptophan. The D gene is left open where the match is weak. Size tells how often a clone was seen (once, few, many) or the class of an expanded clone, and some rows leave it out.

>-|TRBV7-2|TRBJ1-6|-
TGTGCCAGCAGCTTAGACCCACCAGGGTCACCCCTCCACTTT
CASSLDPPGSPLHF
>few|TRBV7-2|TRBJ1-6|-
TGTGCCAGCAGCTTAGAGGGTTCAGGAACACCCCTCCACTTT
CASSLEGSGTPLHF
>few|TRBV28|TRBJ2-2|-
TGTGCCAGCAGTTTAATGCGGGTTTCGAACACCGGGGAGCTGTTTTTT
CASSLMRVSNTGELFF
>-|TRBV6-5|TRBJ2-7|TRBD1
TGTGCCAGCAGTTACAGAAGGGACAGGGTCTACGAGCAGTACTTC
CASSYRRDRVYEQYF
>few|TRBV19|TRBJ2-7|-
TGTGCCAGTAGTCCGAGACAGTACTCCTACGAGCAGTACTTC
CASSPRQYSYEQYF
>few|TRBV7-6|TRBJ2-7|TRBD2
TGTGCCAGCAGCTTAGGCGGGGGAGACCTTTGGGAGCAGTACTTC
CASSLGGGDLWEQYF
>-|TRBV28|TRBJ2-5|-
TGTGCCAGCAGTTTAGGTGGGAACGCGGAGACCCAGGACTTC
CASSLGGNAETQDF
>once|TRBV5-4|TRBJ2-5|-
TGTGCCAGCAGCCTCACCAGAGGGGTACAAGAGACCCAGTACTTC
CASSLTRGVQETQYF
>few|TRBV6-6|TRBJ1-1|-
TGTGCCAGCAGTCCCAGGCCCGAAAAAGCTTTCTTT
CASSPRPEKAFF
>few|TRBV7-9|TRBJ1-5|-
TGTGCCAGCAGCTTTAAGGGGGGACCCAATCAGCCCCAGCATTTT
CASSFKGGPNQPQHF
>-|TRBV28|TRBJ2-7|TRBD1
TGTGCCAGCAGTTTAAATAGGGGGCGGGAGCAGTACTTC
CASSLNRGREQYF
>once|TRBV10-3|TRBJ2-3|-
TGTGCCGCCACCGGGACTAGCACAGATACGCAGTATTTT
CAATGTSTDTQYF
>few|TRBV28|TRBJ2-1|TRBD2
TGTGCCAGCAGTTTATCCCCGGGAGGGGCCTACAATGAGCAGTTCTTC
CASSLSPGGAYNEQFF
>many|TRBV28|TRBJ1-1|-
TGTGCCAGCAGTTCCGCCTCTTATTCTTGGCTGACTGAAGCTTTCTTT
CASSSASYSWLTEAFF
>-|TRBV5-1|TRBJ2-5|-
TGCGCCAGCAGCTTGGCCCCCGGACATGGAACGGAGACCCAGTACTTC
CASSLAPGHGTETQYF
>-|TRBV29-1|TRBJ1-2|-
TGCAGCGCACAGGGAGAAGATGGCTACACCTTC
CSAQGEDGYTF
>-|TRBV7-8|TRBJ2-5|TRBD1
TGTGCCAGCAGCTTAAACAGGGGGCTCCAAGAGACCCAGTACTTC
CASSLNRGLQETQYF
>-|TRBV27|TRBJ1-2|TRBD1
TGTGCCAGCAGAAGGGGATTGGGACAGGGGTATGGCTACACCTTC
CASRRGLGQGYGYTF
>many|TRBV12-3/TRBV12-4|TRBJ2-7|-
TGTGCCAGCAGTTTAGATAACGAGCAGTACTTC
CASSLDNEQYF
>few|TRBV24-1|TRBJ2-3|-
TGTGCCACCTCAGTTGACACAGATACGCAGTATTTT
CATSVDTDTQYF
>-|TRBV20-1|TRBJ2-2|-
TGCAGTGCTAGCGGAATGAACACCGGGGAGCTGTTTTTT
CSASGMNTGELFF
>-|TRBV4-2|TRBJ1-6|-
TGTGCCAGCAGCCAATTGCGTGGTGGGAATTCACCCCTCCACTTT
CASSQLRGGNSPLHF
>-|TRBV12-3/TRBV12-4|TRBJ2-2|TRBD1
TGTGCCAGCAGTTTAAGGGACAGGGGGCGTCACGGGGAGCTGTTTTTT
CASSLRDRGRHGELFF
>few|TRBV12-3/TRBV12-4|TRBJ1-3|-
TGTGCCAGCAGTCTATCTTTAGCCTCGAGGTATTTT
CASSLSLASRYF
>-|TRBV25-1|TRBJ1-2|-
TGTGCCAGCAGTGAAATTGGGCAGAACTATGGCTACACCTTC
CASSEIGQNYGYTF
>many|TRBV28|TRBJ2-1|TRBD2
TGTGCCAGCAGTTATGATGGCGGGAGTAGGCACAATGAGCAGTTCTTC
CASSYDGGSRHNEQFF
>few|TRBV28|TRBJ2-5|-
TGTGCCACCCATACAGGGTCACAAGTAGAGACCCAGTACTTC
CATHTGSQVETQYF
>-|TRBV20-1|TRBJ2-7|-
TGCAGTGCTAGAGTGCCCGGAGGGACCTACGAGCAGTACTTC
CSARVPGGTYEQYF
>few|TRBV10-3|TRBJ1-5|-
TGTGCCATCAGTCAAGAGAAAGACAGAAATCAGCCCCAGCATTTT
CAISQEKDRNQPQHF
>few|TRBV7-9|TRBJ1-2|-
TGTGCCAGCAGCCCCCTCCTTACGACTACTTCTGTCTATGGCTACACCTTC
CASSPLLTTTSVYGYTF
>few|TRBV7-2|TRBJ1-1|-
TGTGCCAGCAGTCTGGGGGGCGCGTACACTGAAGCTTTCTTT
CASSLGGAYTEAFF
>few|TRBV24-1|TRBJ2-3|TRBD2
TGTGCCACCAGTGAACCAAGCGGGAGGCGCACAGATACGCAGTATTTT
CATSEPSGRRTDTQYF
>once|TRBV2|TRBJ2-7|TRBD2
TGTGCCAGCACCCCCCCCGGGACTAGCGCCCTGTACTTC
CASTPPGTSALYF
>-|TRBV7-8|TRBJ1-5|-
TGTGCCAGAAGCTTAGTGGGTTCGGGAATGGGCAGTCAGCCCAAGCATTTT
CARSLVGSGMGSQPKHF
>-|TRBV5-6|TRBJ1-5|-
TGTGCCAGCAGCTTGGGGGGCGTAGCGCGAGGGGGACAGCCCCAGCATTTT
CASSLGGVARGGQPQHF
>few|TRBV7-8|TRBJ1-3|-
TGTGCCAGCAGCTTAGCGGGCAGGGGCTCTGGAAACACCATATATTTT
CASSLAGRGSGNTIYF
>few|TRBV7-9|TRBJ1-3|-
TGTGCCAGCAGCACCCCCCCCACAGGCGCCTCTGGAAACACCATATATTTT
CASSTPPTGASGNTIYF
>-|TRBV5-1|TRBJ2-2|-
TGCGCCAGCAGCGCGGTCAATCCCAACACCGGGGAGCTGTTTTTT
CASSAVNPNTGELFF
>-|TRBV5-1|TRBJ2-2|TRBD2
TGCGCCAGCTCGGAGCTAGCGGAGACCGGGGAGCTGTTTTTT
CASSELAETGELFF
>-|TRBV10-3|TRBJ1-5|TRBD1
TGTGCCATCAGTGATGCCCGACAGGGGGGTCGGCAGCCCCAGCATTTT
CAISDARQGGRQPQHF